The 10 T cell receptor beta chains below all came from one sample that was sequenced in a study of vaccination effects on CD4 cells after COVID-19. Antigen-specific CD4+ T cells expanded by the ViraFEST assay with viral peptide pools were then sequenced. The culture ran for 10 days before CD4+ T cells were isolated. PCR showed that the person got SARS-CoV-2 infection at some point between March and December 2020. All study participants received two doses of BNT162b2 or mRNA-1273 vaccine. Method: immunoSEQ multiplex PCR; TCRdb's copy keeps in-frame clones and lacks some. This sample carries about 15,000 clones, 65% to 80% of them seen once, and the ten largest clones take approximately 25%. No antigens are known for them. Sequences were derived from CD4+ T cells from PBMCs cultured with HCoV-NL63 spike peptides, sampled after COVID-19 vaccination. The source of these receptors is a human donor who had a prior SARS-CoV-2 infection.

This clone was seen more than once but under ten times. V and J are TRBV18 and TRBJ1-6; 7 nucleotides match TRBD1. This CDR3 spans 16 amino acids. Trimming removed 4 bases from V and 8 bases from J; junction bases left unmatched: 11. Germline CDR1 and CDR2: KGHSH and LQKENI. CDR3 sequence reads: CASSLQAGQSDSPLHF. Here the CDR3 DNA reads TGTGCCAGCTCACTCCAAGCGGGACAGTCGGATTCACCCCTCCACTTT.

DNA for the CDR3: TGTGCCAGCAGCTTAGGGGCTAGCGGGAGTCTCTATGAGCAGTTCTTC. The encoded protein is CASSLGASGSLYEQFF. The chain joins TRBV7-2 to TRBJ2-1, with 10 bases that match TRBD2. CDR1 SGHTA and CDR2 FQGNSA come from the germline V gene. This CDR3 has 16 residues. After removal of 1 base from V and 8 bases from J, the junction contained 8 bases not matched to a gene.

The J gene is TRBJ2-3, the V gene TRBV7-2; D might be TRBD1 or TRBD2, each matching 5 bases. The CDR3 runs 15 residues. Germline V lookup: CDR1 SGHTA, CDR2 FQGNSA. V was cut by 8 bases and J by 3 bases, with 18 bases left in between. The CDR3 DNA follows: TGTGCCAGCCAATTTGGGGCTAGCTTTACAGATACGCAGTATTTT. This gives the protein CASQFGASFTDTQYF.

The V call is TRBV9, the J call TRBJ2-1, with D maybe TRBD2 (5 bases). With 4 bases removed from V and 8 bases from J, the gap between germline ends came to 22 bases. Germline CDR1 and CDR2: SGDLS and YYNGEE. This CDR3 has 16 amino acids. The CDR3 region has the DNA TGTGCCAGCAGCCGCCTTGTAGTTGGGAGTCGTGATGAGCAGTTCTTC. Protein: CASSRLVVGSRDEQFF.

The rearrangement joins TRBV5-1 to TRBJ2-3; perhaps TRBD2 as D (6 bases). The CDR3 consists of 14 residues. The germline gives CDR1 SGHRS, CDR2 YFSETQ. V dropped 4 bases and J dropped 1 base, with 10 bases sitting between them. The CDR3 nucleotides are TGCGCCAGCAGCACGTCTAGCGGCACAGATACGCAGTATTTT. Protein product: CASSTSSGTDTQYF.

This clone was detected only a few times. CDR3 loop: CASREGLYTEAFF. The CDR3 nucleotides read TGTGCCAGCAGAGAGGGGCTTTACACTGAAGCTTTCTTT. The chain recombines TRBV6-5 with TRBJ1-1, with D possibly TRBD1 on 5 matching bases. Germline V CDR1 and CDR2: MNHEY, SVGAGI. This CDR3 comprises 13 residues. V was shortened by 6 bases and J by 3 bases, with 11 bases between the two germline ends.

V usage is TRBV7-2 and J usage is TRBJ2-4; possibly TRBD1 for D (5 bases). Trimming shortened V by 5 bases and J by 0 bases, and 17 bases separated the two germline ends. The CDR3 has 17 residues. Germline V gives CDR1 SGHTA, CDR2 FQGNSA. The CDR3 nucleotides are TGTGCCAGCAGCCCCGGACATTCCCTATTAGCCAAAAACATTCAGTACTTC. This codes for CASSPGHSLLAKNIQYF.

This clone showed up just a few times. The chain uses TRBV4-2 and TRBJ2-1, with D maybe TRBD2 (5 bases). Germline lookup yields CDR1 LGHNA and CDR2 YNFKEQ. CDR3 size: 16 residues. V lost 5 bases to trimming and J lost 7 bases, with 21 bases between them. The CDR3 protein is CASSTFLGRARNEQFF. CDR3 sequence (DNA): TGTGCCAGCAGCACATTCCTTGGGCGGGCCCGGAATGAGCAGTTCTTC.

V is TRBV10-3 and J is TRBJ2-7, with TRBD2 identical over 8 bases. CDR3 length: 14 residues. Germline values: CDR1 ENHRY, CDR2 SYGVKD. The V and J ends lost 0 bases and 3 bases, in that order; junction bases with no gene match: 1. The CDR3 protein is CAISESSGIYEQYF. CDR3 sequence (DNA): TGTGCCATCAGTGAGTCTAGCGGGATCTACGAGCAGTACTTC.

A few counts support this clone. V gene TRBV5-1 combines with J gene TRBJ1-2; D call uncertain. CDR3 length: 13 amino acids. Trimming stripped 2 bases from V and 8 bases from J, with 13 bases between. Looked up from germline, CDR1 is SGHRS and CDR2 is YFSETQ. Written as DNA, the CDR3 is TGCGCCAGCAGCTTAGGCGGAATTGGGGGCTACACCTTC. Amino acids: CASSLGGIGGYTF.